This T cell receptor beta chain was documented in a study of shared clonotypes between healthy human individuals. Deletions cut 2 bases from V and 4 bases from J, with 17 bases between. The CDR3 is made up of 16 amino acids. In germline, CDR1 is SGDLS, CDR2 YYNGEE. Assay used: immunoSEQ multiplex PCR; TCRdb lists only in-frame clones, some missing. This table has 850,000 to 1,200,000 clones, roughly 80% appearing once. The sample consisted of memory CD4+ T cells sorted from blood. Subset in this sample: CD45RA-negative fraction. J is TRBJ2-3 and V is TRBV9; D gene uncertain. This receptor was obtained from a man younger than 30 in good health. The CDR3 DNA follows: TGTGCCAGCAGCGTTATCCGTACCGGAATCCCAGATACGCAGTATTTT. This encodes CASSVIRTGIPDTQYF.